This record looks at one T cell receptor beta chain sequence and its context. This sample stems from a study of immune characterization of retroperitoneal liposarcoma. CDR3 length: 19 amino acids. The germline V and J ends were trimmed by 2 bases and 8 bases, with 27 bases remaining between them. CDR1 and CDR2 from the germline V gene are MNHEY and SVGAGI. TCRdb passed the PCR reads through MiXCR, listing each CDR3 protein once. The sample lists over 10,000 distinct CDR3 sequences; 45% to 50% were seen once. The material sequenced was tumor tissue. The clonotype was recovered from a female donor with retroperitoneal liposarcoma. The chain employs TRBV6-5 and TRBJ2-2; maybe TRBD2 (5 bases). CDR3 loop: CASSYGPSDSLFGFGELFF. CDR3 in DNA: TGTGCCAGCAGTTACGGCCCTTCGGACTCTCTGTTCGGTTTTGGGGAGCTGTTTTTT.